This is a list of T cell receptor beta chains from one sample in a study of blood T cell repertoires in COVID-19. Generated by immunoSEQ multiplex PCR, the TCRdb table keeps only in-frame clones and is missing some. The sample carries 90,000 to 100,000 clones, roughly four fifths recorded once. The sample comprised peripheral blood. These TCRs come from a man aged 60 to 75 with acute or convalescent COVID-19. Each CDR3 is given with its conserved first and last residue. The D gene is left open where the match is weak. Expanded clones are given a class, and other clones once, few, many or no size at all.

J	size	V	D	CDR3	DNA
TRBJ2-6	.	TRBV7-9	TRBD1	CASSFTKRDRVPNVLTF	TGTGCCAGCAGCTTCACGAAGCGGGACAGGGTACCCAACGTCCTGACTTTC
TRBJ1-4	.	TRBV18	TRBD1	CASSPSQGAREKLFF	TGTGCCAGCTCACCATCACAGGGGGCACGTGAAAAACTGTTTTTT
TRBJ1-3	.	TRBV6-5	.	CASMSAGNTIYF	TGTGCCAGCATGTCTGCTGGAAACACCATATATTTT
TRBJ2-1	.	TRBV4-3	.	CASSQVPSAGEQFF	TGCGCCAGCAGCCAAGTTCCTAGCGCCGGTGAGCAGTTCTTC
TRBJ2-7	.	TRBV11-3	TRBD1	CASSLDRWTGATYEQYF	TGTGCCAGCAGCTTAGATCGATGGACAGGGGCCACCTACGAGCAGTACTTC
TRBJ2-3	.	TRBV7-2	.	CASSLDLGLPYTQYF	TGTGCCAGCAGCTTAGATCTGGGACTCCCTTATACGCAGTATTTT
TRBJ2-1	.	TRBV16	TRBD2	CASSRLAGGYNEQFF	TGTGCCAGCAGCCGCCTAGCGGGGGGATACAATGAGCAGTTCTTC
TRBJ1-1	.	TRBV5-5	.	CASSLRRWNTEAFF	TGTGCCAGCAGCTTGAGGAGATGGAACACTGAAGCTTTCTTT
TRBJ2-3	.	TRBV3-1/TRBV3-2	.	CASSQALGGSGDTQYF	TGTGCCAGCAGCCAAGCTTTGGGGGGTTCGGGAGATACGCAGTATTTT
TRBJ2-6	.	TRBV5-1	.	CASSDTGSGANVLTF	TGCGCCAGCAGCGATACAGGGTCTGGGGCCAACGTCCTGACTTTC
TRBJ1-4	few	TRBV7-2	TRBD1	CASSLDRGNEKLFF	TGTGCCAGCAGCTTAGACAGGGGAAATGAAAAACTGTTTTTT
TRBJ2-7	.	TRBV27	TRBD2	CASSFLAGGYEQYF	TGTGCCAGCAGTTTCCTAGCGGGGGGCTACGAGCAGTACTTC
TRBJ1-2	.	TRBV6-6	TRBD1	CASSPTGGRVYTF	TGTGCCAGCAGTCCTACAGGGGGAAGGGTCTACACCTTC
TRBJ1-6	.	TRBV7-8	TRBD1	CASSEQGGPNHSPLHF	TGTGCCAGCAGCGAGCAAGGGGGCCCAAACCATTCACCCCTCCACTTT
TRBJ1-5	.	TRBV7-8	.	CASTQVQGPNQPQHF	TGTGCCAGCACCCAGGTACAGGGCCCCAATCAGCCCCAGCATTTT
TRBJ1-5	.	TRBV15	TRBD1	CATSRDLATGGGNQPQHF	TGTGCCACCAGCAGAGATTTGGCTACAGGGGGCGGCAATCAGCCCCAGCATTTT
TRBJ1-5	.	TRBV30	TRBD1	CAWSPGQGNQPQHF	TGTGCCTGGAGTCCTGGACAGGGAAATCAGCCCCAGCATTTT
TRBJ1-4	.	TRBV27	TRBD1	CASSLNRGAMKLFF	TGTGCCAGCAGTTTAAACAGGGGCGCAATGAAACTGTTTTTT
TRBJ2-5	.	TRBV7-8	.	CASKKTETQETQYF	TGTGCCAGCAAGAAGACAGAGACCCAAGAGACCCAGTACTTC
TRBJ2-2	.	TRBV10-3	.	CAISKNSGELFF	TGTGCCATCAGTAAAAACTCCGGGGAGCTGTTTTTT
TRBJ2-3	.	TRBV6-2/TRBV6-3	TRBD2	CASSSLAGLDTQYF	TGTGCCAGCAGCTCACTAGCGGGATTAGATACGCAGTATTTT
TRBJ2-2	.	TRBV12-3/TRBV12-4	.	CASTPGGRELFF	TGTGCCAGCACCCCCGGGGGTAGGGAGCTGTTTTTT
TRBJ2-5	.	TRBV5-1	TRBD2	CASSQTSGQETQYF	TGCGCCAGCAGCCAGACTAGCGGGCAAGAGACCCAGTACTTC